Each of the 2 T cell receptor beta chains below was sequenced from the same sample in a study of OX40 agonist ivuxolimab in advanced cancers. Using immunoSEQ multiplex PCR, the repertoire was profiled, and TCRdb retains in-frame clones only, with some absent. The sample consists of 75,000 to 100,000 clones, approximately 80% of them appearing once. The sequencing used CD4+ or CD8+ T cells sorted from blood, collected in a trial of the OX40 agonist ivuxolimab. The receptors here all came from an adult with an advanced solid tumor such as melanoma, head and neck, liver or kidney cancer.

The genes are TRBV5-8 and TRBJ1-1, with D possibly TRBD1 on 6 matching bases. The CDR3 totals 14 residues. Trimming pared 3 bases from V and 2 bases from J, leaving 11 bases between. Germline values: CDR1 SGHTS, CDR2 YDEGEE. CDR3 region: CASSSRTVNTEAFF. The CDR3 nucleotides read TGTGCCAGCAGCTCTAGGACAGTAAACACTGAAGCTTTCTTT.

This clone has only a few counts. The V and J genes are TRBV18 and TRBJ1-3; perhaps TRBD1 as D (6 bases). The CDR3 totals 15 residues. V was trimmed by 5 bases and J by 0 bases, leaving 11 bases between them. Germline V gene data show CDR1 as KGHSH and CDR2 as LQKENI. The CDR3 loop reads CASSGQYRSGNTIYF. The CDR3, as DNA: TGTGCCAGCTCAGGACAGTATCGCTCTGGAAACACCATATATTTT.